This T cell receptor (beta chain) was recorded in a study of shared clonotypes between healthy human individuals. Study context: Each donor's CD8 memory used one plate, CD8 naive two, each CD4 subset three.

V shed 4 bases and J shed 5 bases, with 11 bases lying between them. This CDR3 spans 13 amino acids. Germline loops: CDR1 SNHLY, CDR2 FYNNEI. General study points: Generation probability values for non-shared clonotypes were lower than those for clonotypes shared by all four donors.

Note on this clone: The antigen is not known.

Libraries were prepared by immunoSEQ multiplex PCR; TCRdb keeps only in-frame clonotypes and omits some of them. The repertoire consists of about 2.4 million clones, with more than 85% occurring once and the leading ten covering 0.36%. This TCR was sampled from a young man in good health. Some clones in this sample may be carry-over from other donors' samples. The chain joins TRBV2 to TRBJ1-1, with D perhaps matching TRBD1 (6 bases). Sequenced sample: naive CD4+ T cells from PBMCs. Documented subset: CD45RA+ positively selected. The CDR3: CASSVKGGTEAFF. DNA of the CDR3: TGTGCCAGCAGTGTAAAAGGGGGTACTGAAGCTTTCTTT.